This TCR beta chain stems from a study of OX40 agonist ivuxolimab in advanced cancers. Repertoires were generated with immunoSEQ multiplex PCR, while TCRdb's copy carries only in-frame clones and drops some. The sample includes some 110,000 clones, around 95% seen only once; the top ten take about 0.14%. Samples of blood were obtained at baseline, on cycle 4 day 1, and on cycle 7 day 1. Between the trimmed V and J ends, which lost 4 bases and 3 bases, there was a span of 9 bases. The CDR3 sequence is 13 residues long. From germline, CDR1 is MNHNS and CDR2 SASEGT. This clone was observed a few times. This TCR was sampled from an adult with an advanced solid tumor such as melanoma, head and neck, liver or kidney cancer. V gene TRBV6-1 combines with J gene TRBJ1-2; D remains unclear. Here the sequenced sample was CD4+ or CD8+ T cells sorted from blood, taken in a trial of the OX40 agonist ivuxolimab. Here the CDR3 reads CASSATNYYGYTF. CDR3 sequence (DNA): TGTGCCAGCAGTGCTACAAATTACTATGGCTACACCTTC.